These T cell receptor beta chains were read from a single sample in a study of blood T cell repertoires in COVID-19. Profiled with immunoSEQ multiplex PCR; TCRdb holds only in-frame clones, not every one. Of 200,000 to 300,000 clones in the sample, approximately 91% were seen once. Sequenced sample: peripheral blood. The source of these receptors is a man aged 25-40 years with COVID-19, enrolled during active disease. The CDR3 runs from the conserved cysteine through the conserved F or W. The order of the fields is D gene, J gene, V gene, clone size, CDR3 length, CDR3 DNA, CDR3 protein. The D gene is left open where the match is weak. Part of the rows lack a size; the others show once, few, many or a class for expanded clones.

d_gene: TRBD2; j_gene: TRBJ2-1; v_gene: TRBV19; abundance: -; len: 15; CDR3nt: TGTGCCAGTAGTCTTAGCGGGGGGGTTCAAAATGAGCAGTTCTTC; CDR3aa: CASSLSGGVQNEQFF
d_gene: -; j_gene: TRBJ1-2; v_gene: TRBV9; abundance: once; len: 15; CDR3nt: TGTGCCAGCAGCGTCTCCTCCCCAGGTTCCTATGGCTACACCTTC; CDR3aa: CASSVSSPGSYGYTF
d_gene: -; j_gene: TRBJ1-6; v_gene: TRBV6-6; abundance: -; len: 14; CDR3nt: TGTGCCAGCAGCCACAGGGAGAATAATTCACCCCTCCACTTT; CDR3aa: CASSHRENNSPLHF
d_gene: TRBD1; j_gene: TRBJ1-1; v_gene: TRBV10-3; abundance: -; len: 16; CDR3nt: TGTGCCATCAGTGAGCCGACAGGGTGGGGGAACACTGAAGCTTTCTTT; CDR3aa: CAISEPTGWGNTEAFF
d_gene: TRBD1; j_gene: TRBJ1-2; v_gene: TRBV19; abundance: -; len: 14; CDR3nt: TGTGCCAGTAGTGCCTGGACAGGGGGTCATGGCTACACCTTC; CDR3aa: CASSAWTGGHGYTF
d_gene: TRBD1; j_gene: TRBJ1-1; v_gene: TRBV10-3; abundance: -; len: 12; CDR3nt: TGTGCCGTTGGACAGGAGAACACTGAAGCTTTCTTT; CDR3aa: CAVGQENTEAFF
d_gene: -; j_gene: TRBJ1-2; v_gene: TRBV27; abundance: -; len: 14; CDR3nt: TGTGCCAGCAGTTCGTACAGGGTCGACTATGGCTACACCTTC; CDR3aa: CASSSYRVDYGYTF
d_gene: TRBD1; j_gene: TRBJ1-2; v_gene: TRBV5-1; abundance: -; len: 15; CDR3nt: TGCGCCAGCAGCACCAGTTCAACAGGGGGCTATGGCTACACCTTC; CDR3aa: CASSTSSTGGYGYTF
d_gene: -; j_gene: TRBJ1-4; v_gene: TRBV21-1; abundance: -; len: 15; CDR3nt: TGTGCCAGCAGTCAAGGGTGGCGGGGTGGGGAAAAACTGTTTTTT; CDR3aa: CASSQGWRGGEKLFF
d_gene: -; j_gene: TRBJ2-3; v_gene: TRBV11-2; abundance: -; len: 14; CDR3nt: TGTGCCAGCAGCACTTGGGGGGTTACAGATACGCAGTATTTT; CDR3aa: CASSTWGVTDTQYF
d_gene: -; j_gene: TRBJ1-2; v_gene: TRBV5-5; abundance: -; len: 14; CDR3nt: TGTGCCAGCAGCTTGCTGGCGGCAGGGTCTGGCTACACCTTC; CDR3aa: CASSLLAAGSGYTF
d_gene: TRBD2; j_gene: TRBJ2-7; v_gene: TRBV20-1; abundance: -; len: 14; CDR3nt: TGCAGTGCTAGTGAGACTAGCGGGGGGAGGAAGCAGTACTTC; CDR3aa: CSASETSGGRKQYF
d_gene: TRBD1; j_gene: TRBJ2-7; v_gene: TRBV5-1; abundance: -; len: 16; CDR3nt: TGCGCCAGCAGCTTGGTAGCGGGACAGGGGGCCAGCGAGCAGTACTTC; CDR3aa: CASSLVAGQGASEQYF
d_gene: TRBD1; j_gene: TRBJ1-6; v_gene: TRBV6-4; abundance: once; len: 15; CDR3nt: TGTGCCAGCAGTGACTCGAGGGGGCGCGGTTCACCCCTCCACTTT; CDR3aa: CASSDSRGRGSPLHF
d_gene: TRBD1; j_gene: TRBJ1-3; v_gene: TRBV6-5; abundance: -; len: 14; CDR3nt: TGTGCCAGCAACCACAGGGGCTCTGGAAACACCATATATTTT; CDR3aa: CASNHRGSGNTIYF
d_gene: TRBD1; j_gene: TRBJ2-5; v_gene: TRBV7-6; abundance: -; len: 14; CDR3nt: TGTGCCAGCAGAGACAGGGGGCGATCGGAGACCCAGTACTTC; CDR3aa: CASRDRGRSETQYF
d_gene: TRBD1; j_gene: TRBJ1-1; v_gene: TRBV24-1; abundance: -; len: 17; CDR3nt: TGTGCCACCAGTGAGTTCACAGGGGGAAATGGGTACACTGAAGCTTTCTTT; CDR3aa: CATSEFTGGNGYTEAFF
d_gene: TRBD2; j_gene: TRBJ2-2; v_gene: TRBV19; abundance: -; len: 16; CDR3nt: TGTGCCAGTAGTCCAAACCACTTGCGGGGGACCGGGGAGCTGTTTTTT; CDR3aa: CASSPNHLRGTGELFF
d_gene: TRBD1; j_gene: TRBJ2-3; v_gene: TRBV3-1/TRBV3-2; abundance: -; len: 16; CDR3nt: TGTGCCAGCAGCCCCTTAGGGACAGGAAACACAGATACGCAGTATTTT; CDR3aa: CASSPLGTGNTDTQYF
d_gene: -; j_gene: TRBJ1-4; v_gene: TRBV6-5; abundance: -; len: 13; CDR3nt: TGTGCCAGCAGTACGGACAGCAGTGAAAAACTGTTTTTT; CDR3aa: CASSTDSSEKLFF
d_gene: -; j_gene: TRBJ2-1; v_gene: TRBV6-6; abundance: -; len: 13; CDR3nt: TGTGCCAGCAGTTACAGGGGTATGGATGAGCAGTTCTTC; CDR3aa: CASSYRGMDEQFF
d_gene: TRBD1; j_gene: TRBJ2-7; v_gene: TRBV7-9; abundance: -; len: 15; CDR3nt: TGTGCCAGCAGCGCCCAGACAGGGGGCCCCTACGAGCAGTACTTC; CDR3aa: CASSAQTGGPYEQYF
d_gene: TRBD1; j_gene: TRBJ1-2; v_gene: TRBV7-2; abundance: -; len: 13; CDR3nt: TGTGCCAGCAGCCTAGACAGGGACTATGGCTACACCTTC; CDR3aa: CASSLDRDYGYTF
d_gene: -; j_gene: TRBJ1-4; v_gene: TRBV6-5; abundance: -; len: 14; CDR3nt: TGTGCCAGCAGTTACTCGGGGGCGAATGAAAAACTGTTTTTT; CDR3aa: CASSYSGANEKLFF
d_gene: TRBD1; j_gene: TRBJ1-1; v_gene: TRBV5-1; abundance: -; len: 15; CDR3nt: TGCGCCAGCAGCTCTGGACAGGCAGCGGGTACTGAAGCTTTCTTT; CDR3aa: CASSSGQAAGTEAFF
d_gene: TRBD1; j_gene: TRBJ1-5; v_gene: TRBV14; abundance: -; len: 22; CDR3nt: TGTGCCAGCAGCCTCCGACAGGGGCCCCTATATCCTCAAGGGAATAGCAATCAGCCCCAGCATTTT; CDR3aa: CASSLRQGPLYPQGNSNQPQHF
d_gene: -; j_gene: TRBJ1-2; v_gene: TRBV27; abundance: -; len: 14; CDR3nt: TGTGCCAGCAGTTTGGGGTTCGGGGGGCTTGGCTACACCTTC; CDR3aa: CASSLGFGGLGYTF
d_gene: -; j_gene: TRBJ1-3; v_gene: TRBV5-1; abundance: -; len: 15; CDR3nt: TGCGCCAGCAGCCCTATCGAGGGAGGGCGGAACACCATATATTTT; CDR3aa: CASSPIEGGRNTIYF
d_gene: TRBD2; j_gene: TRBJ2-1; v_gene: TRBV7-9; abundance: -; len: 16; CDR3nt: TGTGCCAGCAGCCCCGGACTAGCGGGGGTTTACAATGAGCAGTTCTTC; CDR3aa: CASSPGLAGVYNEQFF
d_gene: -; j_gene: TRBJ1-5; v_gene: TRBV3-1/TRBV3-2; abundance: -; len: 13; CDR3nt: TGTGCCAGCAGCCAAGATATCGGTCAGCCCCAGCATTTT; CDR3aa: CASSQDIGQPQHF
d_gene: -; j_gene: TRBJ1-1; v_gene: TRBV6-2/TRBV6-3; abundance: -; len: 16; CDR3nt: TGTGCCAGCAGCCACTCAACGAGAGGTCCTGTCACTGAAGCTTTCTTT; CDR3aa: CASSHSTRGPVTEAFF
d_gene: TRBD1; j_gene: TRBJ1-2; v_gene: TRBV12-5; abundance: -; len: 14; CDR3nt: TGTGCTAGTGGAAAAACGCTTGGACAGGGATTTGCTACCTTC; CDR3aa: CASGKTLGQGFATF
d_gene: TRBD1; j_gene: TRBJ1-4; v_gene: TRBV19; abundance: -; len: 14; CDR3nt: TGTGCCAGTAAACAGGGGGCCACTAATGAAAAACTGTTTTTT; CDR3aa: CASKQGATNEKLFF
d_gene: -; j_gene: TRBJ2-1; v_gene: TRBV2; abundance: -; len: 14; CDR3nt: TGTGCCGTAAGCACAGGGAGCTCCTACAATGAGCAGTTCTTC; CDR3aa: CAVSTGSSYNEQFF